This TCR beta chain was sequenced during a study of control samples from healthy donors and cancer patients. Generated by immunoSEQ multiplex PCR, the TCRdb table keeps only in-frame clones and is missing some. The repertoire holds some 190,000 clones, with roughly nine tenths as singletons. The CDR3 spans 16 residues. Trimming took 2 bases from V and 9 from J, leaving 17 bases between them. CDR1 and CDR2 from the germline V gene are MGHRA and YSYEKL. This receptor was obtained from a man aged 30 to 45 in good health. This chain joins TRBV4-1 and TRBJ1-6; D is possibly TRBD1 (5 bases). Sequenced: blood. The CDR3 DNA sequence: TGCGCCAGCAGCCAACTCCGGGACTACCCCGGTTCACCCCTCCACTTT. Encoded protein: CASSQLRDYPGSPLHF.